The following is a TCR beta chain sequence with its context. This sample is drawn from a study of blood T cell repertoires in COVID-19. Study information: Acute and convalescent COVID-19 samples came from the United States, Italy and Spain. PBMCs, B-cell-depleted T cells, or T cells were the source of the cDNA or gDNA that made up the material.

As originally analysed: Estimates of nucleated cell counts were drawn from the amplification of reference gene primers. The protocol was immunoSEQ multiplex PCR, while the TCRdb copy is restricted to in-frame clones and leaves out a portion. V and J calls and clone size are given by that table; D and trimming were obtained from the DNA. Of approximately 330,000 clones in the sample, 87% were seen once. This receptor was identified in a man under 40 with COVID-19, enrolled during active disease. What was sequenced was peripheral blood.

CDR3: CASSPRGGQRYEQYF. CDR3 nucleotides: TGTGCCAGCAGCCCACGGGGGGGACAACGATACGAGCAGTACTTC. This chain joins TRBV14 and TRBJ2-7; 8 bases are a match to TRBD2. CDR1 and CDR2 (germline): SGHDN, FVKESK. Losses at the gene ends were 4 bases for V and 4 bases for J; bases not matched to a gene: 9. The CDR3 consists of 15 residues.